This TCR beta chain was profiled in a study of cytomegalovirus exposure and HLA in healthy donors. Turning to the study itself: The use of the same platform for the approximately 130 validation repertoires and the roughly 670 first-cohort repertoires was reported by a later analysis. General study points: Using the classifier, cytomegalovirus status was reportedly diagnosed with high specificity and sensitivity. Investigators reported 150 to 200 TCR beta chains as tied to cytomegalovirus.

Sequencing was performed with immunoSEQ multiplex PCR; in TCRdb, only in-frame clones are kept and a portion is missing. The sample contains tens of thousands of clones, less than 95% of which appear only once. Comment on this clone: As yet, its antigen is unknown.

Separate from the roughly 670-subject first cohort, the roughly 130-subject validation cohort was the one that the donors belonged to. Source material: PBMCs. The TCR originated in a young woman in good health and CMV-seropositive.

The CDR3 DNA reads TGCGCCAGCAGCCAAGCCTTTCAGATGAACACTGAAGCTTTCTTT. This translates into CASSQAFQMNTEAFF. The chain uses TRBV4-1 and TRBJ1-1; unclear D gene. This CDR3 has 15 residues. Germline CDR1 and CDR2: MGHRA and YSYEKL. Trimming pared 1 base from V and 0 bases from J, leaving 9 bases between.